One sample yielded the 23 T cell receptor beta chains listed below, sequenced in a study of Graves' ophthalmopathy and Graves' hyperthyroidism. Amplified TCR beta CDR3 regions were obtained using RNA transcripts as template. HTBI-primed RT-PCR formed the first round, and a multiplex PCR formed the second. TCRdb fed the multiplex PCR reads into MiXCR, producing one record per CDR3 protein. The sample carries around 1.1 million distinct CDR3 sequences, roughly two fifths recorded once. The sequencing input was peripheral blood or thyroid tissue (not recorded which). The receptors were sampled from an adult man with Graves' hyperthyroidism.

Of note for this clonotype: At one boundary the junction diverges from the germline segment, which might be a read error. V and J are TRBV30 and TRBJ1-2; no definite D call. There are 12 residues in the CDR3. Per germline, CDR1 GTSNPN and CDR2 SVGIG (reference sequence). The CDR3 DNA is TGTGCCTGGGCTTTATCTAGCTATGACTACACCTTC. Protein product: CAWALSSYDYTF. The full variable domain, its missing parts supplied by reference TRBV30 and TRBJ1-2, is SQTIHQWPATLVQPVGSPLSLECTVEGTSNPNLYWYRQAAGRGLQLLFYSVGIGQISSEVPQNLSASRPQDRQFILSSKKLLLSDSGFYLCAWALSSYDYTFGSGTRLTVV.

This clonotype showed up many times. At one boundary the junction diverges from the germline segment, which might be a read error. The CDR3 spells CASSVDGNQETQYF. The CDR3 nucleotides are TGCGCCAGCAGCGTGGACGGAAACCAAGAGACCCAGTACTTC. V and J are TRBV9 and TRBJ2-5; D remains ambiguous. Germline loops: CDR1 SGDLS, CDR2 YYNGEE. The CDR3 runs 14 residues.

The chain carries TRBV7-2 and TRBJ2-2, with 7 bases aligning to TRBD1. V lost 6 bases and J lost 1; bases outside the gene matches: 5. This CDR3 is 15 amino acids long. Per the germline V gene, CDR1 is SGHTA and CDR2 is FQGNSA. The CDR3 loop is CASRRQGQNTGELFF. The CDR3 DNA follows: TGTGCCAGCAGGAGACAGGGTCAGAACACCGGGGAGCTGTTTTTT.

This clonotype was counted many times. The V and J genes are TRBV20-1 and TRBJ2-7, with 14 bases that match TRBD2. V gave up 3 bases and J gave up 5 bases; unmatched junction bases: 9. CDR3 length: 16 residues. The germline gives CDR1 DFQATT, CDR2 SNEGSKA (reference sequence). The CDR3 sequence is CSARAPGLAGVDEQYF. DNA for the CDR3: TGCAGTGCTAGGGCTCCGGGACTAGCGGGAGTAGACGAGCAGTACTTC.

The rearrangement links TRBV12-3 or TRBV12-4 to TRBJ2-2; a possible D gene is TRBD2 (6 bases). V gave up 7 bases and J gave up 6 bases, with 15 bases separating them. CDR3 length: 14 amino acids. The CDR3 DNA is TGTGCCAGCACCGTGGGGGGATTTGCCGGGGAGCTGTTTTTT. Translation: CASTVGGFAGELFF.

At least ten counts were recorded for this clonotype. This chain connects TRBV19 to TRBJ1-2, with D possibly TRBD1 on 5 matching bases. The length of the CDR3 is 16 residues. The germline V gene has CDR1 LNHDA and CDR2 SQIVND (reference sequence). V was pared by 6 bases and J by 4 bases, with 21 bases between. The CDR3 region is CASSPPGGITGYGYTF. CDR3 nucleotide sequence: TGTGCCAGTAGCCCTCCTGGGGGAATAACTGGCTATGGCTACACCTTC.

V gene TRBV7-9 combines with J gene TRBJ1-6; 7 positions match TRBD1. This CDR3 comprises 12 residues. The germline CDR1 and CDR2 sequences are SEHNR and FQNEAQ (reference sequence). V gave up 4 bases and J gave up 13 bases; unmatched junction bases: 4. The CDR3 nucleotides read TGTGCCAGCAGCTCACAGGGGCTCCCCCTCCACTTT. This translates into CASSSQGLPLHF.

The table lists this clonotype with a few counts. The chain employs TRBV12-3 or TRBV12-4 and TRBJ2-7; perhaps D is TRBD1 or TRBD2 (5 bases each). This CDR3 has 15 residues. V dropped 5 bases and J dropped 0 bases, with 14 bases sitting between them. CDR3 coding DNA: TGTGCCAGCAGTCACCGGGACCCCAACTCCTACGAGCAGTACTTC. It translates to CASSHRDPNSYEQYF.

This clonotype was observed many times. The chain uses TRBV7-9 and TRBJ1-6, with 10 bases identical to TRBD1. From germline, CDR1 is SEHNR and CDR2 FQNEAQ (reference sequence). The CDR3 consists of 15 residues. V lost 5 bases, J lost 6 bases, and 4 bases stayed unmatched. The CDR3: CASSRGQGGNSPLHF. The CDR3 nucleotides are TGTGCCAGCAGCAGAGGACAGGGGGGTAATTCACCCCTCCACTTT. Variable domain in full (rest from reference TRBV7-9 and TRBJ1-6): DTGVSQNPRHKITKRGQNVTFRCDPISEHNRLYWYRQTLGQGPEFLTYFQNEAQLEKSRLLSDRFSAERPKGSFSTLEIQRTEQGDSAMYLCASSRGQGGNSPLHFGNGTRLTVT.

The chain recombines TRBV20-1 with TRBJ2-7; 8 nucleotides match TRBD2. This CDR3 comprises 15 residues. Germline V CDR1 and CDR2: DFQATT, SNEGSKA (reference sequence). Losses at the gene ends were 3 bases for V and 2 bases for J; bases not matched to a gene: 9. The chain's CDR3 is CSARPFAGGTYEQYF. The DNA for the CDR3 is TGCAGTGCTAGGCCCTTTGCGGGAGGAACCTACGAGCAGTACTTC.

The gene calls are TRBV7-2 and TRBJ1-6; no definite D call. Germline CDR1 is SGHTA and CDR2 is FQGNSA. With 1 base removed from V and 8 bases from J, the gap between germline ends came to 3 bases. There are 12 residues in the CDR3. CDR3 region: CASSLDHSPLHF. In DNA form, the CDR3 reads TGTGCCAGCAGCTTAGATCATTCACCCCTCCACTTT.

In the case of this clonotype: A single base separates this from a much larger clone, so it may be a read error. V and J are TRBV2 and TRBJ2-5, with 9 bases fitting TRBD2. The length of the CDR3 is 15 residues. Germline-derived CDR1 and CDR2 are SNHLY and FYNNEI. CDR3 sequence: CASSEFGGREEIQYF. CDR3 DNA: TGTGCCAGCAGTGAATTCGGCGGGAGGGAAGAGATCCAGTACTTC. Based on the CDR3 plus reference TRBV2 and TRBJ2-5, the full variable domain is EPEVTQTPSHQVTQMGQEVILRCVPISNHLYFYWYRQILGQKVEFLVSFYNNEISEKSEIFDDQFSVERPDGSNFTLKIRSTKLEDSAMYFCASSEFGGREEIQYFGPGTRLLVL.

The chain is built from TRBV10-3 and TRBJ2-5, with D perhaps matching TRBD1 (5 bases). Germline CDR1 reads ENHRY; CDR2 reads SYGVKD. The CDR3 has 15 amino acids. The V end lost 5 bases, the J end lost 2 bases, and 15 bases lay between the germline ends. The CDR3 DNA reads TGTGCCATCAGTTACGGTCCAGGGAAACAAGAGACCCAGTACTTC. Residues: CAISYGPGKQETQYF.

Regarding this clonotype: Being one base from a much bigger clone, this may be a read error. J is TRBJ2-5 and V is TRBV7-9, with 8 bases matching TRBD1. Germline lookup yields CDR1 SEHNR and CDR2 FQNEAQ (reference sequence). This CDR3 has 15 amino acids. The trim removed 5 bases at V and 4 bases at J, leaving 9 bases unmatched. CDR3 amino acids: CASSDRQGPGETQYF. The CDR3 nucleotides are TGTGCCAGCAGCGACCGACAGGGGCCGGGAGAGACCCAGTACTTC.

The chain has TRBV25-1 and TRBJ1-6; D might be TRBD1 (6 bases). The CDR3 loop spans 14 amino acids. Germline values: CDR1 MGHDK, CDR2 SYGVNS. Trimming removed 6 bases from V and 9 bases from J, with 15 bases in between. The CDR3, as DNA: TGTGCCAGCAGGCAGACAGGACCGAGTTCACCCCTCCACTTT. Translation gives CASRQTGPSSPLHF.

This clonotype appeared a few times. V and J are TRBV19 and TRBJ2-2; unclear D gene. The CDR3 has 16 amino acids. CDR1 and CDR2 (germline): LNHDA, SQIVND (reference sequence). V lost 1 base and J lost 0, with 9 bases in between. The CDR3 region has the DNA TGTGCCAGTAGTATAGTTGGGATACCGAACACCGGGGAGCTGTTTTTT. Its protein product is CASSIVGIPNTGELFF.

The rearrangement uses TRBV10-3 and TRBJ2-3; 7 nucleotides line up with TRBD1. Per the germline V gene, CDR1 is ENHRY and CDR2 is SYGVKD. J gave up 6 bases and V 6 bases, and 6 bases lay outside the gene matches. CDR3 length: 13 amino acids. CDR3: CAIRTGSVDTQYF. CDR3 nucleotides: TGTGCCATCAGGACAGGGTCGGTGGATACGCAGTATTTT.

As to this clonotype: A much larger clone lies one base from this, so it may be a read error. V is TRBV7-9 and J is TRBJ2-5; 7 bases match TRBD1. With V trimmed by 1 base and J by 4 bases, 9 bases remained unmatched. The germline gives CDR1 SEHNR, CDR2 FQNEAQ (reference sequence). CDR3 length: 16 residues. CDR3 amino acids: CASSLGAGGNLETQYF. The CDR3 nucleotides read TGTGCCAGCAGCTTAGGGGCAGGGGGTAATCTAGAGACCCAGTACTTC.

A remark on this clonotype: Sequence at one end of the junction differs from germline and may be a read error. The V call is TRBV14, the J call TRBJ2-7; D may correspond to TRBD1 or TRBD2 (5 bases each). Per germline, CDR1 SGHDN and CDR2 FVKESK. This CDR3 is built from 12 residues. The DNA of the CDR3 is TGTGCCAGCAGCGCCAGAGGGACGGGGAGCTCCTTC. Translated, it gives CASSARGTGSSF.

J is TRBJ2-7 and V is TRBV29-1, with TRBD1 matching 9 bases. In germline, CDR1 is SQVTM, CDR2 ANQGSEA. V lost 4 bases, J lost 4 bases, and 8 bases stayed unmatched. CDR3 length equals 14 residues. The CDR3, as DNA: TGCAGCGTTGGGGACAGGGCCGTAAGGTACGAGCAGTACTTC. Translation: CSVGDRAVRYEQYF.

This clonotype has at least ten counts. The J gene is TRBJ2-5, the V gene TRBV7-9; possibly TRBD1 for D (6 bases). The V and J ends lost 7 bases and 2 bases respectively, with 11 bases between them. CDR1 is SEHNR and CDR2 is FQNEAQ in the germline V gene (reference sequence). The CDR3 runs to 13 residues. The CDR3 loop is CASTRQVQETQYF. The CDR3 DNA sequence: TGTGCCAGCACCAGACAGGTTCAAGAGACCCAGTACTTC. Together with reference TRBV7-9 and TRBJ2-5, the CDR3 gives the full variable domain: DTGVSQNPRHKITKRGQNVTFRCDPISEHNRLYWYRQTLGQGPEFLTYFQNEAQLEKSRLLSDRFSAERPKGSFSTLEIQRTEQGDSAMYLCASTRQVQETQYFGPGTRLLVL.

The chain has TRBV15 and TRBJ1-2; 12 bases match TRBD1. The CDR3 length is 18 residues. The junction had 16 bases not matched to a gene; V was cut back by 4 bases and J by 7 bases. CDR1 and CDR2 from the germline V gene are LNHNV and YYDKDF (reference sequence). The CDR3 coding sequence is TGTGCCACCAGCATCAGCAGCATGCCGGGACAGGGGGCAGTTGGCTACACCTTC. Encoded protein: CATSISSMPGQGAVGYTF.

The rearrangement links TRBV29-1 to TRBJ1-4; D may be TRBD1 (6 bases). The CDR3 loop spans 12 amino acids. Trimming took 6 bases from V and 5 from J, leaving 10 bases between them. Germline CDR1 SQVTM, CDR2 ANQGSEA. The CDR3 sequence: CSVLQGNEKLFF. CDR3 nucleotides: TGCAGCGTCCTACAGGGAAATGAAAAACTGTTTTTT.